Listed below are T cell receptor beta chains from one sample, sequenced in a study of T cell responses to AZD1222 COVID-19 vaccine. Using immunoSEQ multiplex PCR, the repertoire was profiled, and TCRdb retains in-frame clones only, with some absent. Found here are 200,000 or so clones, about 90% of them singletons; the top ten hold 5% to 7%. The sequences come from peripheral blood, collected on day 0 of AZD1222 vaccination. The origin of the receptors is an adult in good health. The CDR3 runs from the conserved cysteine through the conserved F or W. A D gene is named only where the DNA matches it firmly. Clone size appears in some rows only: once, few, many, or a class for an expanded clone.

CDR3 length,V gene,D gene,clone size,J gene,CDR3 protein,CDR3 DNA
14,TRBV2,-,-,TRBJ1-2,CASIGGAGVYGYTF,TGTGCCAGCATTGGTGGGGCAGGGGTCTATGGCTACACCTTC
14,TRBV19,TRBD1,-,TRBJ1-5,CASSFRQGNQPQHF,TGTGCCAGTAGTTTTCGACAGGGTAATCAGCCCCAGCATTTT
14,TRBV4-3,TRBD2,-,TRBJ2-1,CASSQDRRTSAQFF,TGCGCCAGCAGCCAAGATCGGAGGACTAGTGCCCAGTTCTTC
14,TRBV7-6,-,-,TRBJ1-4,CASSLEMANEKLFF,TGTGCCAGCAGCTTAGAGATGGCTAATGAAAAACTGTTTTTT
16,TRBV6-5,TRBD2,-,TRBJ2-2,CASSYATSGGTGELFF,TGTGCCAGCAGTTACGCAACTAGCGGCGGGACCGGGGAGCTGTTTTTT
16,TRBV10-3,-,-,TRBJ2-5,CAISESGGLQSETQYF,TGTGCCATCAGTGAGTCAGGCGGCTTGCAGTCGGAGACCCAGTACTTC
14,TRBV24-1,-,-,TRBJ2-2,CATSAGDNAGELFF,TGTGCCACTTCTGCCGGGGACAACGCGGGGGAGCTGTTTTTT
16,TRBV5-6,-,-,TRBJ2-6,CASSLAGVSGANVLTF,TGTGCCAGCAGCTTGGCGGGGGTCTCTGGGGCCAACGTCCTGACTTTC
15,TRBV28,-,-,TRBJ2-1,CASSSPGLGYNEQFF,TGTGCCAGCAGCTCTCCGGGGCTAGGATACAATGAGCAGTTCTTC
15,TRBV28,TRBD2,-,TRBJ2-5,CASSSTSGGEETQYF,TGTGCCAGCAGTTCGACTAGCGGGGGGGAAGAGACCCAGTACTTC
15,TRBV28,-,-,TRBJ2-6,CASSLLSSGANVLTF,TGTGCCAGCAGTTTACTGAGCTCTGGGGCCAACGTCCTGACTTTC
12,TRBV28,TRBD1,few,TRBJ1-2,CASKGQGAGYTF,TGTGCCAGCAAGGGACAGGGGGCTGGCTACACCTTC
16,TRBV13,TRBD2,-,TRBJ2-2,CASSIRTSENTGELFF,TGTGCCAGCAGCATCCGGACTAGCGAGAACACCGGGGAGCTGTTTTTT
16,TRBV6-5,-,-,TRBJ2-1,CASSYTYRGSYNEQFF,TGTGCCAGCAGTTACACATATCGGGGTTCCTACAATGAGCAGTTCTTC
15,TRBV9,-,-,TRBJ1-6,CASSVLSNKNSPLHF,TGTGCCAGCAGCGTTCTATCAAATAAGAATTCACCCCTCCACTTT
12,TRBV19,-,-,TRBJ2-3,CASRTLGLAQYF,TGTGCCAGTAGGACCCTAGGCCTTGCGCAGTATTTT
14,TRBV28,TRBD1,once,TRBJ1-5,CASSWDRANQPQHF,TGTGCCAGCAGTTGGGACAGGGCCAATCAGCCCCAGCATTTT
14,TRBV4-3,-,-,TRBJ1-1,CASSPYQAVSEAFF,TGCGCCAGCAGCCCCTATCAAGCGGTTTCTGAAGCTTTCTTT
14,TRBV19,-,-,TRBJ1-3,CASTPPGVGNTIYF,TGTGCCAGTACCCCCCCTGGGGTTGGAAACACCATATATTTT
14,TRBV6-1,-,few,TRBJ2-3,CASSDRASTDTQYF,TGTGCCAGCAGTGACAGGGCGAGCACAGATACGCAGTATTTT
12,TRBV28,-,-,TRBJ1-2,CASSLGSYGYTF,TGTGCCAGCAGTTTAGGCAGCTATGGCTACACCTTC
12,TRBV2,-,-,TRBJ1-2,CASSPGVYGYTF,TGTGCCAGCAGCCCGGGTGTCTATGGCTACACCTTC
14,TRBV15,-,-,TRBJ1-4,CATSIGQGDEKLFF,TGTGCCACCAGCATAGGGCAGGGAGATGAAAAACTGTTTTTT
14,TRBV18,TRBD1,-,TRBJ2-7,CASSPGTGAYEQYF,TGTGCCAGCTCACCAGGGACAGGGGCCTACGAGCAGTACTTC
14,TRBV5-1,-,-,TRBJ2-7,CASSLDTVGSEQYF,TGCGCCAGCAGCTTGGATACAGTAGGGAGCGAGCAGTACTTC
15,TRBV19,-,-,TRBJ1-2,CASSIKRTADYGYTF,TGTGCCAGTAGTATAAAGCGGACGGCAGACTATGGCTACACCTTC
15,TRBV6-5,-,-,TRBJ1-5,CASSYSGGTDQPQHF,TGTGCCAGCAGTTACTCGGGGGGGACGGATCAGCCCCAGCATTTT
12,TRBV19,-,-,TRBJ2-7,CATEGKDYEQYF,TGTGCCACGGAGGGCAAAGACTACGAGCAGTACTTC
17,TRBV5-1,TRBD1,once,TRBJ1-2,CASSWGLTGPLGYGYTF,TGCGCCAGCAGCTGGGGCCTGACAGGGCCGTTAGGCTATGGCTACACCTTC
15,TRBV10-2,TRBD1,-,TRBJ2-7,CASSEPSGGGYEQYF,TGCGCCAGCAGTGAGCCGTCAGGGGGCGGTTACGAGCAGTACTTC
15,TRBV9,-,-,TRBJ2-3,CASSVVAGARDTQYF,TGTGCCAGCAGCGTAGTTGCGGGGGCCCGGGATACGCAGTATTTT
16,TRBV18,TRBD1,-,TRBJ1-2,CASSPGTGNSNYGYTF,TGTGCCAGCTCACCGGGGACAGGGAACTCTAACTATGGCTACACCTTC
16,TRBV3-1/TRBV3-2,-,-,TRBJ1-5,CASSQEGGGGNQPQHF,TGTGCCAGCAGCCAAGAAGGAGGGGGAGGCAATCAGCCCCAGCATTTT
18,TRBV5-1,TRBD2,-,TRBJ2-2,CASSLVVLAGRNTGELFF,TGCGCCAGCAGCTTGGTCGTACTAGCGGGAAGAAACACCGGGGAGCTGTTTTTT
13,TRBV7-7,-,-,TRBJ1-6,CASSLAWNSPLHF,TGTGCTAGCAGCTTAGCTTGGAATTCACCCCTCCACTTT
13,TRBV6-2/TRBV6-3,-,-,TRBJ2-7,CASSRGTTYEQYF,TGTGCCAGCAGCCGGGGGACAACCTACGAGCAGTACTTC
17,TRBV11-2,TRBD2,-,TRBJ2-1,CASSSKIPGRLNNEQFF,TGTGCCAGCAGCTCTAAAATCCCCGGGAGGCTGAACAATGAGCAGTTCTTC
12,TRBV3-1/TRBV3-2,-,-,TRBJ2-7,CASSQDNSRRYF,TGTGCCAGCAGCCAAGATAACAGCCGACGGTACTTC
14,TRBV20-1,-,-,TRBJ1-4,CSASGSGVGEKLFF,TGCAGTGCTAGTGGGTCAGGGGTGGGTGAAAAACTGTTTTTT
15,TRBV14,-,-,TRBJ2-7,CASSQVGRGVYEQYF,TGTGCCAGCAGCCAAGTCGGCAGGGGGGTCTACGAGCAGTACTTC
15,TRBV19,-,-,TRBJ1-4,CASRRILNYNEKLFF,TGTGCCAGCCGACGGATACTGAACTATAATGAAAAACTGTTTTTT
14,TRBV28,TRBD1,once,TRBJ1-4,CASSLGQGGEKLFF,TGTGCCAGCAGCCTGGGACAGGGAGGGGAAAAACTGTTTTTT
13,TRBV29-1,-,-,TRBJ1-5,CSVKDGFNQPQHF,TGCAGCGTAAAGGACGGCTTCAATCAGCCCCAGCATTTT
15,TRBV6-1,-,once,TRBJ2-5,CASSEAGTIYGTQYF,TGTGCCAGCAGTGAAGCGGGGACAATTTATGGGACCCAGTACTTC
15,TRBV30,TRBD2,-,TRBJ2-3,CAWSGSGSSTDTQYF,TGTGCCTGGAGTGGTAGCGGGAGTAGCACAGATACGCAGTATTTT
15,TRBV5-1,-,-,TRBJ2-1,CASSLGVSSYNEQFF,TGCGCCAGCAGCTTAGGGGTAAGCTCCTACAATGAGCAGTTCTTC
14,TRBV28,TRBD1,-,TRBJ1-1,CASSAGQGARRAFF,TGTGCCAGCAGCGCGGGACAGGGGGCTAGAAGAGCTTTCTTT
16,TRBV7-7,-,-,TRBJ1-2,CASSRRQTDTVYGYTF,TGTGCTAGCAGCCGGAGGCAGACAGACACAGTCTATGGCTACACCTTC
15,TRBV18,-,-,TRBJ2-7,CASSPDRTASYEQYF,TGTGCCAGCTCACCTGATAGGACAGCCTCCTACGAGCAGTACTTC
16,TRBV6-5,-,few,TRBJ2-6,CASSYALFSGANVLTF,TGTGCCAGCAGTTACGCCCTATTCTCTGGGGCCAACGTCCTGACTTTC
14,TRBV10-3,-,-,TRBJ1-1,CAISETGEGTEAFF,TGTGCCATCAGTGAAACGGGAGAGGGTACTGAAGCTTTCTTT
15,TRBV4-1,-,-,TRBJ1-3,CASSQFYQGGNTIYF,TGCGCCAGCAGCCAATTTTATCAGGGTGGAAACACCATATATTTT
18,TRBV28,TRBD2,-,TRBJ2-4,CASSSLPTSGRSRDIQYF,TGTGCCAGCAGTTCTCTCCCCACTAGCGGGAGGTCCAGGGACATTCAGTACTTC
13,TRBV12-3/TRBV12-4,-,-,TRBJ1-2,CASSPGTPRGYTF,TGTGCCAGCAGTCCCGGGACCCCCCGAGGCTACACCTTC
15,TRBV14,-,few,TRBJ1-4,CASSQDLSSREKLFF,TGTGCCAGCAGCCAAGATTTGTCTTCGCGTGAAAAACTGTTTTTT
16,TRBV3-1/TRBV3-2,TRBD1,-,TRBJ1-4,CASSQSPGQGNEKLFF,TGTGCCAGCAGCCAATCCCCGGGACAGGGGAATGAAAAACTGTTTTTT
15,TRBV18,-,-,TRBJ2-7,CASSPPGPSTQHQYF,TGTGCCAGCTCACCACCGGGACCCTCGACCCAACACCAGTACTTC
17,TRBV9,-,-,TRBJ2-6,CASSVGTANTGANVLTF,TGTGCCAGCAGCGTAGGGACAGCCAATACTGGGGCCAACGTCCTGACTTTC
18,TRBV30,-,-,TRBJ2-7,CAWGRGGRAFGSSYEQYF,TGTGCCTGGGGTCGAGGGGGACGGGCCTTTGGGAGCTCCTACGAGCAGTACTTC
20,TRBV6-2/TRBV6-3,TRBD1,-,TRBJ2-7,CASSRLYEFWDRGHSYEQYF,TGTGCCAGCAGTAGACTATACGAGTTTTGGGACAGAGGGCACTCCTACGAGCAGTACTTC